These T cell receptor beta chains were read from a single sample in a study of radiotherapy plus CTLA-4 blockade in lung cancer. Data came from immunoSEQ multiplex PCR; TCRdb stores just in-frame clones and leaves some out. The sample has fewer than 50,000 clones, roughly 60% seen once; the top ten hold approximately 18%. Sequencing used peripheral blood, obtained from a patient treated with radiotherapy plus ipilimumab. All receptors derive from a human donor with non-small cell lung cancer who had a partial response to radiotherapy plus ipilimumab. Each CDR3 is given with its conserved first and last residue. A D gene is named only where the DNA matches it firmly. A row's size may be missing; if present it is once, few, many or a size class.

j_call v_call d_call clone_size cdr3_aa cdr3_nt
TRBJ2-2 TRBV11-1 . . CASSPSWGGASGELFF TGTGCCAGCAGCCCATCCTGGGGGGGGGCGTCCGGGGAGCTGTTTTTT
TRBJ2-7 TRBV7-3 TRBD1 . CASSPQGASYEQYF TGTGCCAGCAGCCCACAGGGGGCTTCGTACGAGCAGTACTTC
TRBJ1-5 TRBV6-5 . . CASSYISGDNQPQHF TGTGCCAGCAGTTACATCTCAGGGGACAATCAGCCCCAGCATTTT
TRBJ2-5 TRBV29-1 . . CSVEEPGLSPQETQYF TGCAGCGTTGAAGAACCAGGGCTCTCGCCGCAAGAGACCCAGTACTTC
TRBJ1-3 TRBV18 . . CASSRPGESGNTIYF TGTGCCAGCTCCCGCCCTGGGGAGTCGGGAAACACCATATATTTT
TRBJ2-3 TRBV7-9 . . CASSLGLTDTQYF TGTGCCAGCAGCTTAGGTCTGACAGATACGCAGTATTTT
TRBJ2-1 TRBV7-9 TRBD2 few CASSLGGEAGGPVDEQFF TGTGCCAGCAGCTTGGGAGGGGAGGCGGGAGGGCCGGTCGATGAGCAGTTCTTC
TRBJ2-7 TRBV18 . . CASSPRAYEQYF TGTGCCAGCTCACCTCGCGCCTACGAGCAGTACTTC
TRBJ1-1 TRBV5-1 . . CASTSSGSDTEAFF TGCGCCAGCACCTCTAGCGGCAGCGACACTGAAGCTTTCTTT
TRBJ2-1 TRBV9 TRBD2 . CASSSGTSANEQFF TGTGCCAGCAGCTCCGGGACTAGCGCCAATGAGCAGTTCTTC
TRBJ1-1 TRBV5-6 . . CASSLGGIEAFF TGTGCCAGCAGCTTGGGAGGGATTGAAGCTTTCTTT
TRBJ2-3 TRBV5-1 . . CASSLAETDTQYF TGCGCCAGCAGCTTGGCGGAGACAGATACGCAGTATTTT
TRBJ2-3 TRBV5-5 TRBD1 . CASTFPGGQGRTDTQYF TGTGCCAGCACTTTCCCCGGGGGACAGGGCCGCACAGATACGCAGTATTTT
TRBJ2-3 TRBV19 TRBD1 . CASSIRQGSDTQYF TGTGCCAGTAGTATAAGACAGGGGTCAGATACGCAGTATTTT
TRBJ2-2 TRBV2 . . CASTRGTNTGELFF TGTGCCAGCACGCGGGGGACAAACACCGGGGAGCTGTTTTTT
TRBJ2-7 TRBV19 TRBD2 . CASSIGLAGTYEQYF TGTGCCAGTAGTATTGGACTAGCGGGGACCTACGAGCAGTACTTC
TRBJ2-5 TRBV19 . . CASSIGLSLSLETQYF TGTGCCAGTAGTATCGGACTAAGTTTATCGCTCGAGACCCAGTACTTC
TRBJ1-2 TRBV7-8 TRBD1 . CASSLRDRGLGYGYTF TGTGCCAGCAGCTTACGGGACAGGGGGTTGGGCTATGGCTACACCTTC
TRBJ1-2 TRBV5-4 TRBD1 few CASSLVGTGVYGYTF TGTGCCAGCAGCCTGGTGGGGACAGGGGTCTATGGCTACACCTTC
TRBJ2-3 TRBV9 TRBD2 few CASSQTSGFDTQYF TGTGCCAGCAGTCAGACTAGCGGTTTCGATACGCAGTATTTT
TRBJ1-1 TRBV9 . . CASSPAGWTEAFF TGTGCCAGCAGCCCCGCCGGGTGGACTGAAGCTTTCTTT
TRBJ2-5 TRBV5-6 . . CASSFWEKETQYF TGTGCCAGCAGCTTTTGGGAGAAAGAGACCCAGTACTTC
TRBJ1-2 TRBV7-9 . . CASNGGRGYTF TGTGCCAGCAACGGGGGACGCGGCTACACCTTC
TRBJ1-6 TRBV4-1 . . CASSQGGGSHSYNSPLHF TGCGCCAGCAGCCAAGGGGGGGGTTCCCACTCCTATAATTCACCCCTCCACTTT
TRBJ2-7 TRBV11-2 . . CASSPSHEQYF TGTGCCAGCAGCCCTTCTCACGAGCAGTACTTC
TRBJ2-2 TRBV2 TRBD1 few CASSRDREVPGELFF TGTGCCAGCAGTAGGGACAGGGAGGTCCCCGGGGAGCTGTTTTTT
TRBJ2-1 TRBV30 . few CACTPSAIDNEQFF TGTGCCTGTACTCCAAGCGCGATCGACAATGAGCAGTTCTTC
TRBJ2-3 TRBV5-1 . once CASSLTGGLSTDTQYF TGCGCCAGCAGCTTGACGGGGGGCCTTAGCACAGATACGCAGTATTTT
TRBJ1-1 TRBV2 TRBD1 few CASRQGAPNTEAFF TGTGCCAGCAGACAGGGGGCCCCTAACACTGAAGCTTTCTTT
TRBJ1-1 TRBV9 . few CASSPLIAISNTEAFF TGTGCCAGCAGCCCACTAATAGCGATCTCGAACACTGAAGCTTTCTTT
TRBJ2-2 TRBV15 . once CATSRDRSPENTGELFF TGTGCCACCAGCAGAGATCGGAGCCCTGAAAACACCGGGGAGCTGTTTTTT
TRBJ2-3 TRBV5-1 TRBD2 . CASSLGTSGLTDTQYF TGCGCCAGCAGCTTAGGGACTAGCGGGCTGACAGATACGCAGTATTTT
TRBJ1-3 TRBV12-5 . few CASGLVTGVGGNTIYF TGTGCTAGTGGTTTGGTGACCGGGGTAGGCGGAAACACCATATATTTT
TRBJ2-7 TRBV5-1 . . CASSGSPGGSYEQYF TGCGCCAGCAGCGGGAGCCCCGGAGGGAGCTACGAGCAGTACTTC
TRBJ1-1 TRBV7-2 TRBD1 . CASSRRTGADTEAFF TGTGCCAGCAGCCGACGGACAGGGGCAGACACTGAAGCTTTCTTT
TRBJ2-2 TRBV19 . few CASTEGTLDTGELFF TGTGCCAGTACTGAGGGGACATTGGACACCGGGGAGCTGTTTTTT
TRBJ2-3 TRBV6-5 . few CASTDRGGSTDTQYF TGTGCCAGCACCGATAGGGGGGGCAGCACAGATACGCAGTATTTT
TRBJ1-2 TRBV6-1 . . CASTMGLGGSSYTF TGTGCCAGCACCATGGGGCTGGGGGGGAGTAGCTACACCTTC
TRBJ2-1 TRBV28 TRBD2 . CASSSPPILAGGHLGGYNEQFF TGTGCCAGCAGTTCCCCTCCAATTCTAGCGGGAGGGCACCTGGGGGGCTACAATGAGCAGTTCTTC
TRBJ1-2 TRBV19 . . CASSQDWDYGYTF TGTGCCAGTAGCCAGGACTGGGACTATGGCTACACCTTC
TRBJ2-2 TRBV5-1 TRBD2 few CASSLVGGSSTGELFF TGCGCCAGCAGCTTGGTGGGAGGGTCGAGCACCGGGGAGCTGTTTTTT
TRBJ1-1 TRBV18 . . CASSPSRVEEAFF TGTGCCAGCTCACCAAGTCGGGTCGAGGAGGCTTTCTTT
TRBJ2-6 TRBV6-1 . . CASTPLISGANVLTF TGTGCCAGCACCCCACTGATCTCTGGGGCCAACGTCCTGACTTTC
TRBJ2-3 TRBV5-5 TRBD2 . CASSDGGAIDTQYF TGTGCCAGCAGTGACGGGGGGGCAATAGATACGCAGTATTTT
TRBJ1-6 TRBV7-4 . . CASSFQDNSPLHF TGTGCCAGCAGCTTTCAGGATAATTCACCCCTCCACTTT
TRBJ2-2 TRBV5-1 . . CASSLGSGANTGELFF TGCGCCAGCAGCTTGGGTAGCGGCGCGAACACCGGGGAGCTGTTTTTT
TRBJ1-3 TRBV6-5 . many CASRSLGAGNTIYF TGTGCCAGCAGGAGTCTGGGAGCTGGAAACACCATATATTTT
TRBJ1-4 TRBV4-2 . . CASSPQGNEKLFF TGTGCCAGCAGCCCGCAGGGTAACGAAAAACTGTTTTTT
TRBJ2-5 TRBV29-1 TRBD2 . CSVGRGQETQYF TGCAGCGTAGGGAGGGGCCAAGAGACCCAGTACTTC
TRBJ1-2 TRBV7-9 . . CASSASGGVGYTF TGTGCCAGCAGCGCCTCCGGGGGAGTTGGCTACACCTTC
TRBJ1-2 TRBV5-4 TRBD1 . CASSFRTGGFGGYTF TGTGCCAGCAGCTTTAGGACAGGGGGCTTCGGTGGCTACACCTTC
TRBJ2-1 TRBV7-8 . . CASSATAGRGFSSYNEQFF TGTGCCAGCAGCGCTACGGCCGGTAGGGGGTTTAGCTCCTACAATGAGCAGTTCTTC